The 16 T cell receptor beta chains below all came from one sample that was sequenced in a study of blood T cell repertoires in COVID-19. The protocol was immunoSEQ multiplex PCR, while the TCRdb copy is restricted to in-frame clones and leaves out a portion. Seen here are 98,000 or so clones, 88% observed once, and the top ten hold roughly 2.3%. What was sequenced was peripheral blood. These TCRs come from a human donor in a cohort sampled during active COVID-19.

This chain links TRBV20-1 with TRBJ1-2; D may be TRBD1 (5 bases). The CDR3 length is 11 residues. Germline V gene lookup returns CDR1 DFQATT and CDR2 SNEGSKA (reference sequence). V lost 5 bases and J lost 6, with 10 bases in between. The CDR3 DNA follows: TGCAGTGCTTCGGGGGAAGATGGCTACACCTTC. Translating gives CSASGEDGYTF.

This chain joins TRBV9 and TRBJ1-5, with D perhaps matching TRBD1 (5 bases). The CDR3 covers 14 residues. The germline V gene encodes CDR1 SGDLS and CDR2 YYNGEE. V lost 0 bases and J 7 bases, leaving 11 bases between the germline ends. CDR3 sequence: CASSVGQGAQPQHF. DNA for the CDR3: TGTGCCAGCAGCGTAGGTCAGGGTGCCCAGCCCCAGCATTTT.

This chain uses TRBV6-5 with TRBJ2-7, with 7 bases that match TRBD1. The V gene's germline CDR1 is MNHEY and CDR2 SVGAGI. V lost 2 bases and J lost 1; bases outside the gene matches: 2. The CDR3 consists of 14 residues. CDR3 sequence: CASSYQGVSYEQYF. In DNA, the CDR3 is TGTGCCAGCAGTTACCAGGGGGTGTCCTACGAGCAGTACTTC.

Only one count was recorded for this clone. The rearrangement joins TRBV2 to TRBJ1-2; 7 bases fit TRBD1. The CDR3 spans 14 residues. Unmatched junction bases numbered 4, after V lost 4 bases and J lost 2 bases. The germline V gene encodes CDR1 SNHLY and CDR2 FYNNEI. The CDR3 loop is CASSARGNNYGYTF. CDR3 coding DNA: TGTGCCAGCAGTGCCAGGGGGAACAACTATGGCTACACCTTC.

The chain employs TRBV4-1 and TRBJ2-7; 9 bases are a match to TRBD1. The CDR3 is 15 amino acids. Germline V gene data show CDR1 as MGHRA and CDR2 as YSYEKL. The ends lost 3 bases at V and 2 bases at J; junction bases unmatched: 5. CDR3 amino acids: CASSQETGGPYEQYF. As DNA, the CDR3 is TGCGCCAGCAGCCAGGAGACAGGGGGTCCCTACGAGCAGTACTTC.

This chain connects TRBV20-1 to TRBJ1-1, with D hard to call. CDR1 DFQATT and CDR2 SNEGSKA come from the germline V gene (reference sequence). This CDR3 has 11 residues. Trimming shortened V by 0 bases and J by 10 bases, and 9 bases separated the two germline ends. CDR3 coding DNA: TGCAGTGCTAGAGATGGGAGGGCAGCTTTCTTT. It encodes CSARDGRAAFF.

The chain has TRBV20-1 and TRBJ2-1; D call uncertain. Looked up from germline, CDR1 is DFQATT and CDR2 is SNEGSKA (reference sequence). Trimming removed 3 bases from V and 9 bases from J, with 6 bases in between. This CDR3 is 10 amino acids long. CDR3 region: CSASLSEQFF. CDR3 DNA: TGCAGTGCTAGTTTATCTGAGCAGTTCTTC.

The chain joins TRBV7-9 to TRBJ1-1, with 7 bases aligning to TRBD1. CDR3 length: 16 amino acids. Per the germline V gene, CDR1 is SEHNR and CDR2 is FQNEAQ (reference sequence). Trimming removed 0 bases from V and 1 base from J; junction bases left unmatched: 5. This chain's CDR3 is CASSLATGTENTEAFF. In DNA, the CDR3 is TGTGCCAGCAGCTTAGCCACCGGGACAGAGAACACTGAAGCTTTCTTT.

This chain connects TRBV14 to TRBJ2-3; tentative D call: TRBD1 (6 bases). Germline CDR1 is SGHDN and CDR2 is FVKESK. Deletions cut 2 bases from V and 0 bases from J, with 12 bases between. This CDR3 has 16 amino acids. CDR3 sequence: CASSQKRDRSTDTQYF. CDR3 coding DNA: TGTGCCAGCAGCCAAAAGAGAGACAGGAGCACAGATACGCAGTATTTT. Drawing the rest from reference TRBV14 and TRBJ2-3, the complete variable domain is EAGVTQFPSHSVIEKGQTVTLRCDPISGHDNLYWYRRVMGKEIKFLLHFVKESKQDESGMPNNRFLAERTGGTYSTLKVQPAELEDSGVYFCASSQKRDRSTDTQYFGPGTRLTVL.

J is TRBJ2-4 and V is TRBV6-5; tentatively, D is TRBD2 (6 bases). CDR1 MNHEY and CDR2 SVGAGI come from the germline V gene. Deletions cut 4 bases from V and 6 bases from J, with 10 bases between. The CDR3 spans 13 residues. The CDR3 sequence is CASSSEGLNIQYF. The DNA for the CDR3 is TGTGCCAGCAGTTCGGAGGGGTTAAACATTCAGTACTTC.

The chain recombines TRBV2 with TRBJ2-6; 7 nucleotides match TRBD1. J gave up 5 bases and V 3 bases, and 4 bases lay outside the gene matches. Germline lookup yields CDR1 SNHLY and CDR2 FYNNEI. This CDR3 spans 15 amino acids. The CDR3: CASSETGWWANVLTF. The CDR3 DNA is TGTGCCAGCAGTGAGACAGGGTGGTGGGCCAACGTCCTGACTTTC.

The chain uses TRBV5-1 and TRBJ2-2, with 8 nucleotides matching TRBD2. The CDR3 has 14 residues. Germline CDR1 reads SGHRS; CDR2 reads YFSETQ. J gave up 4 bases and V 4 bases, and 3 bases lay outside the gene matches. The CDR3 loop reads CASSIGGATGELFF. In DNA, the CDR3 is TGCGCCAGCAGCATCGGGGGGGCCACCGGGGAGCTGTTTTTT.

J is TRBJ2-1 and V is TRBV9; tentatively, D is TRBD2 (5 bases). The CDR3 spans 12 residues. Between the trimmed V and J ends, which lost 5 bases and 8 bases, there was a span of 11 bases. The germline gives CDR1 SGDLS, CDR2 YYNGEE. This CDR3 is CASSPGNDEQFF. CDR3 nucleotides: TGTGCCAGCAGTCCGGGAAACGATGAGCAGTTCTTC.

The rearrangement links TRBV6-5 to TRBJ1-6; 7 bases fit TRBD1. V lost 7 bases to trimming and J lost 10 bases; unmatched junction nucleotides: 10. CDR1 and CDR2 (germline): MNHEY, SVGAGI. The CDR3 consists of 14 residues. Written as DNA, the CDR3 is TGTGCCAGCATGAAGCAGGGGGATAGGTCACCCCTCCACTTT. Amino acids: CASMKQGDRSPLHF.

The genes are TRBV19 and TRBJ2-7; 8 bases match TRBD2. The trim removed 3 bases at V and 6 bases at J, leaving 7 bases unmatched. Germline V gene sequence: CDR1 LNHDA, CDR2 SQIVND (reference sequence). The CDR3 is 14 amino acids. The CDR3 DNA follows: TGTGCCAGTAGTATCGTCGGGGGGGGAAGCGAGCAGTACTTC. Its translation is CASSIVGGGSEQYF.

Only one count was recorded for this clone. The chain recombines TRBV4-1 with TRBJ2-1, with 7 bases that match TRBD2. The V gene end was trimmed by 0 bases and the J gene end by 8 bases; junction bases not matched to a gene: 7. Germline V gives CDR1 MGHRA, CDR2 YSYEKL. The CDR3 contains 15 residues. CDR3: CASSQDLGGAHEQFF. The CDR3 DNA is TGCGCCAGCAGCCAAGATTTGGGAGGGGCCCATGAGCAGTTCTTC.